This T cell receptor (beta chain) came from a study of T cells in Graves' hyperthyroidism and ophthalmopathy. Study-level results: Ophthalmopathy got predicted by the model a median approximately 6 months before its onset. Expanded thyroid clonotypes (above 0.001) were mostly also found in blood. Through a model of 13 V-J features, ophthalmopathy was separated from stable hyperthyroidism.

RNA transcripts were the template for amplifying TCR beta CDR3 regions. The TCR CDR3 first-round RT-PCR relied on the HTBI primer set. TCRdb used MiXCR to reprocess the multiplex PCR reads, holding one entry per CDR3 protein. The sample contains under 700,000 distinct CDR3 sequences, just over 45% of which appear only once. Stability of Graves' hyperthyroidism was defined as absent ophthalmopathy progression within 18 months. Details on this clonotype: Its specificity is not known.

Trimming stripped 10 bases from V and 5 bases from J, with 14 bases between. The CDR3 spans 13 residues. Germline CDR1 reads ENHRY; CDR2 reads SYGVKD. V usage is TRBV10-3 and J usage is TRBJ1-4; D might be TRBD1 (6 bases). The receptor was derived from a woman between 18 and 30 years old with Graves' hyperthyroidism. The sequenced material came from peripheral blood or thyroid tissue (not recorded which). The CDR3 DNA follows: TGTGCCAGCAGGAACAGGGCCAATGAAAAACTGTTTTTT. This gives the protein CASRNRANEKLFF.